This entry lists 5 T cell receptor beta chains sequenced from one sample in a study of Graves' ophthalmopathy and Graves' hyperthyroidism. The study amplified TCR beta CDR3 regions using RNA transcripts. First-round RT-PCR relied on HTBI primers, and a second-round multiplex PCR came next. TCRdb analysed the multiplex PCR reads with MiXCR anew, one entry per CDR3 protein. In the table there are about 550,000 distinct CDR3 sequences, less than 40% of which are singletons. Sequenced input: peripheral blood or thyroid tissue (not recorded which). These receptors all stem from an adult man with Graves' hyperthyroidism.

At least ten counts were recorded for this clonotype. The CDR3: CASSSVGQGVGDTEAFF. Written as DNA, the CDR3 is TGTGCCAGCAGCTCGGTGGGACAGGGGGTTGGGGACACTGAAGCTTTCTTT. This rearrangement joins TRBV7-9 to TRBJ1-1, with 11 bases matching TRBD1. Germline values: CDR1 SEHNR, CDR2 FQNEAQ (reference sequence). V trimming: 4 bases; J trimming: 3 bases; junction bases outside the gene matches: 10. This CDR3 has 17 residues.

The V and J genes are TRBV7-9 and TRBJ1-1; 10 bases fit TRBD1. From germline, CDR1 is SEHNR and CDR2 FQNEAQ (reference sequence). After removal of 3 bases from V and 11 bases from J, the junction contained 15 bases not matched to a gene. CDR3 length: 16 amino acids. This CDR3 reads CASSFQGQGSQPLAFF. Written as DNA, the CDR3 is TGTGCCAGCAGCTTCCAGGGACAGGGGTCCCAGCCCCTGGCTTTCTTT.

This clonotype was detected only a few times. An end of the junction differs from the germline gene, which may be a read error. The V call is TRBV29-1, the J call TRBJ2-5; D possibly corresponds to TRBD1 (6 bases). Germline V gene sequence: CDR1 SQVTM, CDR2 ANQGSEA. The length of the CDR3 is 15 residues. CDR3 protein: CAWSEGDNRGETQYF. The CDR3 nucleotides are TGTGCCTGGAGTGAGGGGGATAATCGCGGAGAGACCCAGTACTTC.

This clonotype came up once. One junction end does not reproduce the germline sequence, and a read error may be involved. This chain links TRBV29-1 with TRBJ2-5, with 8 bases that match TRBD1. Per the germline V gene, CDR1 is SQVTM and CDR2 is ANQGSEA. CDR3 length: 9 residues. The CDR3 DNA reads as TGCAGCGTTGAAGGGACAGGGAACTTC. It encodes CSVEGTGNF.

Comment on this clonotype: At one of its ends the junction is not consistent with the germline gene, which may arise from a read error. The chain joins TRBV10-3 to TRBJ1-1; a possible D gene is TRBD1 (5 bases). From germline, CDR1 is ENHRY and CDR2 SYGVKD. This CDR3 has 15 residues. The CDR3 sequence: CASSLSQGWGTEAFF. The DNA for the CDR3 is TGTGCCAGCAGTTTATCGCAGGGTTGGGGGACTGAAGCTTTCTTT.